These 25 T cell receptor beta chains came from one sample sequenced in a study of identical twins. TCRdb reprocessed the 5' RACE reads with MiXCR, giving one entry per CDR3 protein. Of about 520,000 distinct CDR3 sequences in the sample, 22% are singletons; the top ten hold roughly 0.9%. The sample also formed part of further work on T cells expressing NK-cell markers.

Material for sequencing was CD4+ T cells sorted from blood. The receptors shown here come from a woman aged 18-29 years in good health.

This clonotype occurred a few times. The CDR3: CSASRGQVTEAFF. The CDR3 nucleotides are TGCAGTGCTAGCAGGGGGCAAGTCACTGAAGCTTTCTTT. The rearrangement uses TRBV20-1 and TRBJ1-1; 8 bases line up with TRBD1. The CDR3 spans 13 residues. Germline-derived CDR1 and CDR2 are DFQATT and SNEGSKA (reference sequence). Losses at the gene ends were 3 bases for V and 4 bases for J; bases not matched to a gene: 4.

The chain carries TRBV4-1 and TRBJ2-6; 11 bases align to TRBD1. The CDR3 sequence is 18 residues long. Trimming removed 6 bases from V and 2 bases from J; junction bases left unmatched: 9. CDR1 and CDR2 (germline): MGHRA, YSYEKL. Written as DNA, the CDR3 is TGCGCCAGCAGACAAACTGGACAGGGGGCGGCTGGGGCCAACGTCCTGACTTTC. Translation gives CASRQTGQGAAGANVLTF.

The table lists this clonotype with a few counts. This chain uses TRBV20-1 with TRBJ2-7; 10 positions match TRBD2. The ends lost 6 bases at V and 5 bases at J; junction bases unmatched: 10. This CDR3 spans 14 amino acids. The germline V gene encodes CDR1 DFQATT and CDR2 SNEGSKA (reference sequence). CDR3 in amino acids: CSALTGLAIHEQYF. As DNA, the CDR3 is TGCAGTGCCCTCACGGGACTAGCGATCCACGAGCAGTACTTC.

This clonotype was seen repeatedly, ten times or more. This sequence joins TRBV24-1 and TRBJ2-3; tentative D call: TRBD2 (5 bases). With 2 bases removed from V and 2 bases from J, the gap between germline ends came to 7 bases. Germline V gives CDR1 KGHDR, CDR2 SFDVKD. The CDR3 is made up of 14 amino acids. The CDR3 spells CATSDYRDTDTQYF. In DNA, the CDR3 is TGTGCCACCAGTGATTATCGGGACACAGATACGCAGTATTTT.

This chain links TRBV6-1 with TRBJ1-4, with TRBD1 as a possible D gene (6 bases). Germline V gene lookup returns CDR1 MNHNS and CDR2 SASEGT. There are 13 residues in the CDR3. Between the trimmed V and J ends, which lost 4 bases and 8 bases, there was a span of 11 bases. The CDR3 DNA reads TGTGCCAGCAGTGCGGGGGGCTGGGAAAAACTGTTTTTT. This codes for CASSAGGWEKLFF.

V usage is TRBV15 and J usage is TRBJ2-3; D is unresolved. The CDR3 has 13 residues. V was clipped by 1 base and J by 10 bases, with 12 bases between them. Germline CDR1 LNHNV, CDR2 YYDKDF (reference sequence). CDR3: CATSRVYGDPQYF. CDR3 coding DNA: TGTGCCACCAGCAGAGTTTATGGCGACCCGCAGTATTTT.

V usage is TRBV6-5 and J usage is TRBJ2-7; tentatively, D is TRBD1 (6 bases). The V gene lost 6 bases and the J gene lost 6 bases, with 9 bases spanning the gap. Germline V gene lookup returns CDR1 MNHEY and CDR2 SVGAGI. The CDR3 loop spans 11 amino acids. CDR3 amino acids: CASRRGGEQYF. The CDR3 nucleotides are TGTGCCAGCAGACGAGGGGGCGAGCAGTACTTC.

The chain carries TRBV12-3 or TRBV12-4 and TRBJ2-5, with no clear D. CDR3 size: 13 residues. Deletions cut 4 bases from V and 4 bases from J, with 10 bases between. The CDR3 DNA is TGTGCCAGCAGTTACCGGGCGTCAGAGACCCAGTACTTC. It yields the protein CASSYRASETQYF.

Worth noting for this clonotype: A read error may produce the germline difference seen at one junction end. The V gene is TRBV7-7, the J gene TRBJ2-5; D remains ambiguous. CDR3 length: 16 amino acids. Per germline, CDR1 SSHAT and CDR2 FNYEAQ (reference sequence). The CDR3 nucleotides read TGTGCTAGCAGTTCCAACGGGCCACGCGGCGGAGAGACCCAGTACTTC. It codes for CASSSNGPRGGETQYF.

The count of this clonotype is one. The genes are TRBV6-4 and TRBJ2-1; D might be TRBD1 (6 bases). This CDR3 has 13 amino acids. Per the germline V gene, CDR1 is MRHNA and CDR2 is SNTAGT. Trimming left V 3 bases short and J 9 bases short, with 12 bases between. The CDR3 reads CASSEPGASEQFF. The CDR3 DNA reads TGTGCCAGCAGTGAGCCAGGGGCAAGTGAGCAGTTCTTC.

This clonotype occurred many times. The chain joins TRBV12-3 or TRBV12-4 to TRBJ2-2; possibly TRBD2 for D (5 bases). V lost 4 bases, J lost 6 bases, and 9 bases lay in between. The CDR3 length is 13 residues. CDR3 in amino acids: CASSSSFSGELFF. The CDR3 DNA follows: TGTGCCAGCAGTTCTAGCTTCTCCGGGGAGCTGTTTTTT.

This clonotype was recorded a few times. V and J are TRBV6-5 and TRBJ2-5, with 9 bases fitting TRBD1. There are 15 residues in the CDR3. Trimming cost V 0 bases and J 6 bases; bases outside gene matches: 5. The V gene's germline CDR1 is MNHEY and CDR2 SVGAGI. For the CDR3, the DNA is TGTGCCAGCAGTTACTCACAGGGGGCGGGAAAGACCCAGTACTTC. Encoded protein: CASSYSQGAGKTQYF.

V and J are TRBV10-3 and TRBJ2-2, with 8 bases matching TRBD1. V trimming: 8 bases; J trimming: 6 bases; junction bases outside the gene matches: 8. This CDR3 region has 14 residues. Germline V gene data show CDR1 as ENHRY and CDR2 as SYGVKD. The CDR3 coding sequence is TGTGCCATCTCGGGGACAGGAACACCCGGGGAGCTGTTTTTT. Translating it yields CAISGTGTPGELFF.

This clonotype was counted only a few times. The genes are TRBV5-1 and TRBJ1-2, with D unresolved. Trimming removed 0 bases at V and 6 bases at J, with 15 bases between. This CDR3 is 15 amino acids long. Germline CDR1 reads SGHRS; CDR2 reads YFSETQ. CDR3 sequence: CASSLALDPYNGYTF. The CDR3 DNA is TGCGCCAGCAGCTTGGCCCTGGATCCTTATAATGGCTACACCTTC.

The V gene is TRBV7-8, the J gene TRBJ1-2, with D uncertain. Trimming pared 5 bases from V and 8 bases from J, leaving 9 bases between. The germline gives CDR1 SGHVS, CDR2 FQNEAQ. The CDR3 is made up of 11 amino acids. CDR3 bases: TGTGCCAGCAGCGGAAGGGTGGGCTACACCTTC. This codes for CASSGRVGYTF. Together with reference TRBV7-8 and TRBJ1-2, the CDR3 gives the full variable domain: GAGVSQSPRYKVAKRGQDVALRCDPISGHVSLFWYQQALGQGPEFLTYFQNEAQLDKSGLPSDRFFAERPEGSVSTLKIQRTQQEDSAVYLCASSGRVGYTFGSGTRLTVV.

V and J are TRBV5-1 and TRBJ1-6; D not resolved. V shed 5 bases and J shed 8 bases, with 14 bases lying between them. The CDR3 spans 14 residues. Germline V gene sequence: CDR1 SGHRS, CDR2 YFSETQ. CDR3 amino acids: CASSQRFGDSPLHF. The CDR3 DNA reads as TGCGCCAGCAGTCAGAGGTTCGGGGATTCACCCCTCCACTTT.

V usage is TRBV20-1 and J usage is TRBJ2-2; no reliable D call. This CDR3 has 17 amino acids. V was shortened by 1 base and J by 0 bases, with 15 bases between the two germline ends. The germline V gene has CDR1 DFQATT and CDR2 SNEGSKA (reference sequence). CDR3 DNA sequence: TGCAGTGCTAGAGCCGCATCGGGCTATGCGAACACCGGGGAGCTGTTTTTT. Amino acids: CSARAASGYANTGELFF.

The J gene is TRBJ2-7, the V gene TRBV6-4, with a possible D match to TRBD2 (6 bases). The CDR3 has 16 residues. Germline-derived CDR1 and CDR2 are MRHNA and SNTAGT. V shed 0 bases and J shed 1 base, with 13 bases lying between them. The CDR3 loop is CASSDSLTSKSYEQYF. The CDR3 nucleotides read TGTGCCAGCAGTGACTCCCTGACTAGTAAGTCCTACGAGCAGTACTTC.

This clonotype showed up just a few times. The chain joins TRBV5-6 to TRBJ1-2; D is uncertain. The germline V and J ends were trimmed by 2 bases and 3 bases, with 11 bases remaining between them. Germline V gene sequence: CDR1 SGHDT, CDR2 YYEEEE. CDR3 length equals 14 residues. CDR3 amino acids: CASSFWGDDYGYTF. The CDR3 region has the DNA TGTGCCAGCAGCTTCTGGGGAGACGACTATGGCTACACCTTC. Full variable domain (outside the CDR3, taken from reference TRBV5-6 and TRBJ1-2): DAGVTQSPTHLIKTRGQQVTLRCSPKSGHDTVSWYQQALGQGPQFIFQYYEEEERQRGNFPDRFSGHQFPNYSSELNVNALLLGDSALYLCASSFWGDDYGYTFGSGTRLTVV.

The rearrangement links TRBV29-1 to TRBJ2-3; TRBD2 matches at 9 bases. The V gene end was trimmed by 8 bases and the J gene end by 1 base; junction bases not matched to a gene: 13. CDR1 and CDR2 (germline): SQVTM, ANQGSEA. This CDR3 is 16 amino acids long. The CDR3: CSLLDWRGGGTDTQYF. Written as DNA, the CDR3 is TGCAGCCTTTTGGACTGGCGGGGGGGTGGCACAGATACGCAGTATTTT.

This clonotype was detected a few times. The chain uses TRBV11-2 and TRBJ2-1; the match to TRBD2 covers 9 bases. Trimming at V came to 3 bases and at J to 10 bases, leaving 19 bases not matched to a gene. Germline lookup yields CDR1 SGHAT and CDR2 FQNNGV. CDR3 length: 18 amino acids. CDR3 sequence reads: CASSFSILAGEGVREQFF. The DNA of the CDR3 is TGTGCCAGCAGCTTCTCCATCTTAGCGGGAGAGGGGGTGAGAGAGCAGTTCTTC.

Only a few counts were recorded for this clonotype. V and J are TRBV20-1 and TRBJ2-3, with 9 bases lining up with TRBD2. Germline V CDR1 and CDR2: DFQATT, SNEGSKA (reference sequence). The CDR3 length is 15 residues. J was trimmed by 0 bases and V by 7 bases; bases with no gene match: 8. CDR3 DNA: TGCAGTGTCTTCACCGGACTAGCGAGCACAGATACGCAGTATTTT. This encodes CSVFTGLASTDTQYF.

The chain carries TRBV5-1 and TRBJ1-3; D perhaps matches TRBD1 (6 bases). Per germline, CDR1 SGHRS and CDR2 YFSETQ. The CDR3 spans 15 residues. The V gene lost 4 bases and the J gene lost 4 bases, with 15 bases spanning the gap. The CDR3 spells CASSHRGANGNTIYF. The CDR3 region has the DNA TGCGCCAGCAGCCACCGGGGGGCGAACGGAAACACCATATATTTT.

The chain has TRBV6-5 and TRBJ2-1; tentative D call: TRBD2 (5 bases). CDR3 length equals 14 residues. Germline V CDR1 and CDR2: MNHEY, SVGAGI. Deletions cut 4 bases from V and 9 bases from J, with 16 bases between. The CDR3 nucleotides read TGTGCCAGCAGTTCCGTCGGAGGAGCTCGTGAGCAGTTCTTC. Amino acids: CASSSVGGAREQFF.

This clonotype was seen only a few times. The rearrangement joins TRBV12-3 or TRBV12-4 to TRBJ1-5; D not certain. With 7 bases removed from V and 6 bases from J, the gap between germline ends came to 10 bases. The CDR3 spans 12 residues. The chain's CDR3 is CASTYAGQPQHF. For the CDR3, the DNA is TGTGCCAGCACCTACGCTGGTCAGCCCCAGCATTTT.